Below, one T cell receptor (beta chain) is given with its context. Its antigen is not known. The data derive from a study of cytotoxic CD8 clonotypes in ibrutinib-treated CLL. Across the whole study: Median treatment time before response sampling was 12 months, range 6 to 36. Study-level results: Baseline levels of clonality went above those of age-matched healthy donors and moved with circulating CD8+ T-cell counts. Once treatment began, public clonotypes, which were uncommon, contracted or stayed stable.

V dropped 3 bases and J dropped 2; count of bases not matched to a gene: 3. The CDR3 is made up of 15 amino acids. Germline V gene data show CDR1 as SGHRS and CDR2 as YFSETQ. TCRdb's table, derived via immunoSEQ multiplex PCR, lists solely in-frame clones and lacks some. The sample carries about 80,000 clones, around 75% recorded once. The sequence was obtained from a human donor with chronic lymphocytic leukemia. The specimen was PBMCs, collected after 12 months of ibrutinib treatment. The chain joins TRBV5-1 to TRBJ2-1, with 9 bases fitting TRBD1. The CDR3 protein is CASSSTGGTYNEQFF. CDR3 coding DNA: TGCGCCAGCAGCTCCACAGGGGGCACCTACAATGAGCAGTTCTTC.